The clone carrying this TCR beta chain occurred a few times. The sample originates from a study of early T cells in non-severe SARS-CoV-2 infection. There are 13 residues in the CDR3. V was pared by 7 bases and J by 5 bases, with 9 bases of the junction left unmatched. In germline, CDR1 is SQVTM, CDR2 ANQGSEA. Each cDNA molecule carried a unique molecular identifier. One entry per CDR3 protein results from TCRdb running MiXCR on the 5' RACE reads. The table has roughly 48,000 distinct CDR3 sequences, just over 8% seen once. The sequence came from an adult who was a healthcare worker with PCR-confirmed SARS-CoV-2 infection or an uninfected control (not recorded which). Sequencing was performed on whole blood. V usage is TRBV29-1 and J usage is TRBJ2-5; 8 positions match TRBD1. For the CDR3, the DNA is TGCAGCGAAGGACAGGGACGACAGGAGACCCAGTACTTC. This encodes CSEGQGRQETQYF.